This TCR beta chain appears in the sequencing data of a study of blood T cell repertoires in COVID-19 (TCRdb year 2020). With respect to the entire study: Collaborator samples came from the United States, Italy and Spain and covered acute and convalescent phases of COVID-19. The material from the prospective study consisted of cDNA or gDNA derived from T cells, B-cell-depleted T cells, or PBMCs. Subjects who had been exposed to COVID-19, were actively infected with it, or had recovered from it provided the deeply sampled blood TCRbeta repertoires that made up the dataset. The repertoires were released in a freely available public database meant as a resource for research on the immune response to SARS-CoV-2. Samples were obtained from the ongoing ImmuneRACE study (first 160 participants) and from 1,254 subjects provided by 6 global collaborators. A de-identified subject ID, COVID-19 status, age in years and sex were almost always included in the sample metadata. Where available, HLA class I and class II types were taken from metadata supplied by the sample provider and were not determined by assay-based typing. On the study overall, not on this receptor specifically: The quantity of clinical and demographic metadata differed by source and by participant and was supplied without curation.

Participants in the prospective study were aged about 18 to 89 years, lived in under 30 United States geographic areas, and enrolled through a virtual design. In the prospective study, participants were assigned to cohorts based on the clinical history participants reported in a screening survey and a study questionnaire. A participant counted as exposed if, within 2 weeks of entering the study, that participant had been in contact with someone who had a PCR-confirmed or clinician-diagnosed COVID-19 case. Each participant in the prospective study had whole blood, serum and a nasopharyngeal or oropharyngeal swab collected by mobile phlebotomists. Additional blood draws and questionnaires over an approximately 2-month period could optionally be provided by prospective study participants. Before DNA extraction, blood samples from the prospective study were shipped at room temperature or frozen. CDR1 and CDR2 (ENHRY, SYGVKD) derive from the germline V gene. The CDR3 measures 14 amino acids from cysteine to phenylalanine. Only the CDR3 part of the read is kept: 42 bases, read in frame from the first base.

A note on this clone: The target of this receptor is not known. The sample holds no much larger clone one base away, and base qualities are not on file.

TCRbeta CDR3 regions were amplified from genomic DNA using the immunoSEQ Assay, a bias-controlled multiplex PCR. The study's processing was this. Nucleated cell counts per sample were estimated from amplification of reference gene primers within the assay. To quantify the absolute abundance of each unique TCRbeta CDR3 rearrangement, sequence reads were collapsed and filtered. For each sample, productive Simpson clonality was calculated as the square root of Simpson's diversity index over productive rearrangements. TCRdb obtained this table from immuneACCESS and retained in-frame rearrangements with V and J assigned. These tables miss some clones; where compared with another copy, unresolved V genes account for less than half of the shortfall, and the remainder is unexplained. V and J calls and clone size follow that table, whereas D and trimming were derived from the DNA. This sample has roughly 240,000 clones in its table, and roughly four fifths of those were observed once. The ten largest clones represent about 3.8% of the sample.

This clonotype was obtained from a woman aged 35 to 49 who had been exposed to COVID-19. Sequenced material: PBMCs or T cells enriched from blood (not recorded which). The rearranged segments are TRBV10-3 and TRBJ2-2; TRBD1 is possibly the D segment (6 matching bases). In nucleotides, the sequence is TGTGCTTCCTGGCCAGGGGCGAACACCGGGGAGCTGTTTTTT. The translation is CASWPGANTGELFF.